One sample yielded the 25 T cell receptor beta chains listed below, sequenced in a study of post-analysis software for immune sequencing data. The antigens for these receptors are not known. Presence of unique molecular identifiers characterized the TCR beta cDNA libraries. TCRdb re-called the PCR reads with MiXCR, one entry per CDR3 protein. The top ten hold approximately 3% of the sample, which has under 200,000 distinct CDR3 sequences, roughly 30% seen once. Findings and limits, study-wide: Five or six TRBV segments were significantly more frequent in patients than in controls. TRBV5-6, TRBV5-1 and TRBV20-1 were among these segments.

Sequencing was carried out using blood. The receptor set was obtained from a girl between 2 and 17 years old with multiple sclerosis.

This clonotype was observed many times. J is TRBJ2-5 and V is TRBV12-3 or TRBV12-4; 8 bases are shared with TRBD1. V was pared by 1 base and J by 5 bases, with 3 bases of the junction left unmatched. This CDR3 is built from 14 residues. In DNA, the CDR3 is TGTGCCAGCAGTTTAGGGGCAGGGGGCGAGACCCAGTACTTC. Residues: CASSLGAGGETQYF.

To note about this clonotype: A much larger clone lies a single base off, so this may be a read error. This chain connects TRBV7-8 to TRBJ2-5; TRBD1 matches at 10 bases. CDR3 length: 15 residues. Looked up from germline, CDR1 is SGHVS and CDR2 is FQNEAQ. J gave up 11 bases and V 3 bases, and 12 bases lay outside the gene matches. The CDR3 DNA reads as TGTGCCAGCAGCTTCTCCGGGACAGGGGCCTACGGGCAGTACTTC. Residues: CASSFSGTGAYGQYF.

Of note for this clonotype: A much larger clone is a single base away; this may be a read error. CDR3 DNA sequence: TGCGCCAGCAATGTAAACAGCGGGAGGGCCTACGAGCAGTACTTC. It is translated as CASNVNSGRAYEQYF. The chain combines TRBV5-1 with TRBJ2-7, with TRBD2 identical over 10 bases. The V gene end was trimmed by 6 bases and the J gene end by 2 bases; junction bases not matched to a gene: 8. This CDR3 spans 15 amino acids. Germline lookup yields CDR1 SGHRS and CDR2 YFSETQ. Drawing the rest from reference TRBV5-1 and TRBJ2-7, the complete variable domain is KAGVTQTPRYLIKTRGQQVTLSCSPISGHRSVSWYQQTPGQGLQFLFEYFSETQRNKGNFPGRFSGRQFSNSRSEMNVSTLELGDSALYLCASNVNSGRAYEQYFGPGTRLTVT.

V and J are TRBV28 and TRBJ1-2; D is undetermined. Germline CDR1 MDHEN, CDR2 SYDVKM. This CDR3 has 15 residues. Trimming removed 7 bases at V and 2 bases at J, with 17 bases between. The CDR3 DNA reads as TGTGCCAGCAAACCAACAAGTTTATGGAACTATGGCTACACCTTC. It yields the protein CASKPTSLWNYGYTF.

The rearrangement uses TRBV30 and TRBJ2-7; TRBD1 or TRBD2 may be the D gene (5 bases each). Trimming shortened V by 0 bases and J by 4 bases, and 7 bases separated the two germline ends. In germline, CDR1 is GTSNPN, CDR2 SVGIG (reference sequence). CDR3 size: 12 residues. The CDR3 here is CAWSVEGYEQYF. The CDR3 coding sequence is TGTGCCTGGAGTGTAGAGGGGTACGAGCAGTACTTC.

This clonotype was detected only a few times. The chain's CDR3 is CASSLEGRRDSPLHF. The CDR3, as DNA: TGCGCCAGCAGCTTGGAAGGCAGGAGGGATTCACCCCTCCACTTT. The V call is TRBV5-1, the J call TRBJ1-6; no definite D call. Trimming left V 0 bases short and J 8 bases short, with 12 bases between. This CDR3 is 15 amino acids long. Germline V gene lookup returns CDR1 SGHRS and CDR2 YFSETQ.

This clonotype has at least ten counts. The CDR3 loop is CASEEYTDTQYF. In DNA form, the CDR3 reads TGTGCCAGTGAGGAATACACAGATACGCAGTATTTT. The chain carries TRBV2 and TRBJ2-3, with D unresolved. V lost 9 bases and J lost 2, with 9 bases in between. Per germline, CDR1 SNHLY and CDR2 FYNNEI. The CDR3 contains 12 residues.

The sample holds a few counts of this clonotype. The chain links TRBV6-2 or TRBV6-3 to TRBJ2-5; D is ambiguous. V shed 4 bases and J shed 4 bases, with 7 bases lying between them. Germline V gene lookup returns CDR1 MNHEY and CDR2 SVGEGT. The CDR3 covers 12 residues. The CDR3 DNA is TGTGCCAGCAGTTGGGTAATAGAGACCCAGTACTTC. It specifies CASSWVIETQYF.

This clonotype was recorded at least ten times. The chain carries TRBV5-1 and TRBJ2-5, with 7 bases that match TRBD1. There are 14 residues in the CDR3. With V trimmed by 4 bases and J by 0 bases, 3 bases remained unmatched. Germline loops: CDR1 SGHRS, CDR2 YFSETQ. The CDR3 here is CASSEQGNQETQYF. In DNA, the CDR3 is TGCGCCAGCAGCGAACAGGGGAACCAAGAGACCCAGTACTTC.

This chain's CDR3 is CASSPRTGESYGYTF. In DNA form, the CDR3 reads TGTGCCAGCAGTCCCCGGACAGGGGAAAGCTATGGCTACACCTTC. The chain carries TRBV12-3 or TRBV12-4 and TRBJ1-2; TRBD1 aligns across 9 bases. The V and J ends lost 5 bases and 4 bases, in that order; junction bases with no gene match: 8. This CDR3 comprises 15 residues.

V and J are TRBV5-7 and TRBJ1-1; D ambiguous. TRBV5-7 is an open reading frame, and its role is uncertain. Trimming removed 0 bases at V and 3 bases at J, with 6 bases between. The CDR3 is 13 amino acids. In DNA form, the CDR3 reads TGTGCCAGCAGCTTGGATGCGGACACTGAAGCTTTCTTT. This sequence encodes CASSLDADTEAFF.

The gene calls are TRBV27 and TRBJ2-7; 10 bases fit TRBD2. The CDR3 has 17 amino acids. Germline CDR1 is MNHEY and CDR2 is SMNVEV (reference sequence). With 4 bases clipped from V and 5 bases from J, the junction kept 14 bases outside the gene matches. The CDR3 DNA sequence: TGTGCCAGCAGTTCCCCGCCCCCAAGCGGGGGGGTAGACGAGCAGTACTTC. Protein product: CASSSPPPSGGVDEQYF.

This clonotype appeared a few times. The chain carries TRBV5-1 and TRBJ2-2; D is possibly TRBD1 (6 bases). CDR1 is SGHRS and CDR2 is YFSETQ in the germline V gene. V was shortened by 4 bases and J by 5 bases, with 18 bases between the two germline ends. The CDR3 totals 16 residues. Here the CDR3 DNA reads TGCGCCAGCAGCGGTCCCGGACAGCTGACGACCGGGGAGCTGTTTTTT. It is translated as CASSGPGQLTTGELFF.

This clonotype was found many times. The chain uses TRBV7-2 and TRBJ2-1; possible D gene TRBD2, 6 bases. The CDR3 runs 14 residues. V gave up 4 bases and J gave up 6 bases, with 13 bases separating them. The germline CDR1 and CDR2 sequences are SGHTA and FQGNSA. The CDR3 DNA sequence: TGTGCCAGCAGCTCTCCGACTAGGCGCAATGAGCAGTTCTTC. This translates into CASSSPTRRNEQFF.

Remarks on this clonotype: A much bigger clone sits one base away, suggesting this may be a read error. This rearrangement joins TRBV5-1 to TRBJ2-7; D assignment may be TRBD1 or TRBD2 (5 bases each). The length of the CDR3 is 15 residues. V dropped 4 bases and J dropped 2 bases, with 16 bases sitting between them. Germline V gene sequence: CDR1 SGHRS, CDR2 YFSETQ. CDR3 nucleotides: TGCGCCAGCAGCGACGCTCGGGGCAGGGCCTACGAGCAGTACTTC. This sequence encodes CASSDARGRAYEQYF.

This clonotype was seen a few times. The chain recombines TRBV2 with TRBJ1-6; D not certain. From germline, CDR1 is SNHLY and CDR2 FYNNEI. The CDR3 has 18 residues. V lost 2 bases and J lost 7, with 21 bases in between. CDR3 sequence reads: CASSEWGTVKTSNSPLHF. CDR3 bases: TGTGCCAGCAGTGAATGGGGAACGGTAAAAACCTCGAATTCACCCCTCCACTTT. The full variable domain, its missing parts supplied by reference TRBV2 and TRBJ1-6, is EPEVTQTPSHQVTQMGQEVILRCVPISNHLYFYWYRQILGQKVEFLVSFYNNEISEKSEIFDDQFSVERPDGSNFTLKIRSTKLEDSAMYFCASSEWGTVKTSNSPLHFGNGTRLTVT.

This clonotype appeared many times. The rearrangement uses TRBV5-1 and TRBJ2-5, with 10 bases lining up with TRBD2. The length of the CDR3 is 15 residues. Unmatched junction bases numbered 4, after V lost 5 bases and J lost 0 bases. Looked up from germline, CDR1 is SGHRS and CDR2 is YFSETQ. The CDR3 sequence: CASRASGSYQETQYF. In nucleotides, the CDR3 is TGCGCCAGCAGGGCTAGCGGGAGCTACCAAGAGACCCAGTACTTC.

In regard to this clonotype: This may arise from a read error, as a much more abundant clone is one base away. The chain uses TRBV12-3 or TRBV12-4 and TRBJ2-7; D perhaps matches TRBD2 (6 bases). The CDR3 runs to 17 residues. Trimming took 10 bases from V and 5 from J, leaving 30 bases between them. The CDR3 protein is CANSFGPGAELFDEQYF. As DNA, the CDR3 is TGTGCCAACAGCTTTGGCCCGGGAGCGGAACTTTTCGACGAGCAGTACTTC.

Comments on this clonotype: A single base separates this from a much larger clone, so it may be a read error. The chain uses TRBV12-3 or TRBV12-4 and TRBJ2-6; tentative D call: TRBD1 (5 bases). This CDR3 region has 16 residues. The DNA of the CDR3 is TGTGCCAGCACTGACTCCCCCCGGGCTGGGGCCAACGCCCTGACTTTC. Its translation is CASTDSPRAGANALTF.

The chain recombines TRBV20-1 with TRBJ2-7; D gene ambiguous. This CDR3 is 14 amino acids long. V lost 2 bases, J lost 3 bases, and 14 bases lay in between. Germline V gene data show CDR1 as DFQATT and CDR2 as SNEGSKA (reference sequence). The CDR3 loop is CSARRLGGDYEQYF. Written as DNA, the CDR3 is TGCAGTGCTAGACGCCTCGGTGGAGACTACGAGCAGTACTTC.

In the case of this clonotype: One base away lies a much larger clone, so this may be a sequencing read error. The CDR3 sequence is CASSPRTSGGQNEQFF. Here the CDR3 DNA reads TGTGCCAGCAGCCCTCGGACTAGCGGGGGACAGAATGAGCAGTTCTTC. The V gene is TRBV7-2, the J gene TRBJ2-1; 13 nucleotides align to TRBD2. J was trimmed by 7 bases and V by 5 bases; bases with no gene match: 8. Germline V gene lookup returns CDR1 SGHTA and CDR2 FQGNSA. This CDR3 comprises 16 residues.

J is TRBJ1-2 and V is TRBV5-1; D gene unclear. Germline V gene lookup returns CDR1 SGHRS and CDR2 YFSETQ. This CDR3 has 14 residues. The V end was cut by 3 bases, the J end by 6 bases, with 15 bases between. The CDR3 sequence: CASSSGQVLDGYTF. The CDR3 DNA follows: TGCGCCAGCAGCTCCGGCCAGGTTCTGGATGGCTACACCTTC.

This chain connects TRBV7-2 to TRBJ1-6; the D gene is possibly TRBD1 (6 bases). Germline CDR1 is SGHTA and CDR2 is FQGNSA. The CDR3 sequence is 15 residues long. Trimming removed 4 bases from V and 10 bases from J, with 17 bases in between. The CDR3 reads CASSSPPDSQSPLHF. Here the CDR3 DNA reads TGTGCCAGCAGCTCCCCCCCGGACAGTCAATCACCCCTCCACTTT. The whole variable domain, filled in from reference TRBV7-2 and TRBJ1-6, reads GAGVSQSPSNKVTEKGKDVELRCDPISGHTALYWYRQSLGQGLEFLIYFQGNSAPDKSGLPSDRFSAERTGGSVSTLTIQRTQQEDSAVYLCASSSPPDSQSPLHFGNGTRLTVT.

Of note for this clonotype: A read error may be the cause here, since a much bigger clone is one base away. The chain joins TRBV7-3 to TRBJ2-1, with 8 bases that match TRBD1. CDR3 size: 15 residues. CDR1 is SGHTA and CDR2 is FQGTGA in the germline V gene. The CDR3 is CVSSLGQGADNEQFF. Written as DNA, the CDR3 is TGTGTCAGCAGCCTTGGACAGGGAGCTGACAATGAGCAGTTCTTC. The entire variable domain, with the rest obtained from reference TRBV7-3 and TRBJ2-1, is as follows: GAGVSQTPSNKVTEKGKYVELRCDPISGHTALYWYRQSLGQGPEFLIYFQGTGAADDSGLPNDRFFAVRPEGSVSTLKIQRTERGDSAVYLCVSSLGQGADNEQFFGPGTRLTVL.

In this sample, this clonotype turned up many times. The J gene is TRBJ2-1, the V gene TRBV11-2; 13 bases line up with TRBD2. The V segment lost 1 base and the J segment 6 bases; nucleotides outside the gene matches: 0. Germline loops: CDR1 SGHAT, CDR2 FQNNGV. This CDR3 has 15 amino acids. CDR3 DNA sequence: TGTGCCAGCAGCTTAGGACTAGCGGGAGGCAATGAGCAGTTCTTC. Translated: CASSLGLAGGNEQFF.